Following are 24 T cell receptor beta chains from one sample sequenced in a study of T cells in Graves' hyperthyroidism and ophthalmopathy. Researchers took RNA transcripts and amplified the TCR beta CDR3 regions from them. HTBI primers were used for first-round RT-PCR of the TCR CDR3. In TCRdb, the multiplex PCR reads were re-called with MiXCR into one record per CDR3 protein. Seen here are roughly 840,000 distinct CDR3 sequences, over 35% observed once, and the top ten hold around 9.3%. Sequencing used blood. All receptors derive from a man aged 18 to 35 with Graves' hyperthyroidism.

In this sample, this clonotype turned up a few times. This chain uses TRBV29-1 with TRBJ2-2; 9 bases line up with TRBD2. This CDR3 is built from 17 residues. Germline CDR1 SQVTM, CDR2 ANQGSEA. The trim removed 1 base at V and 7 bases at J, leaving 13 bases unmatched. The DNA of the CDR3 is TGCAGCGTTGAAGGAATCGACGCGGGAGGGCCTAGCGGGGAGCTGTTTTTT. Amino acid sequence: CSVEGIDAGGPSGELFF.

This clonotype appeared a few times. This rearrangement joins TRBV11-2 to TRBJ2-7, with 8 bases fitting TRBD2. The CDR3 spans 17 residues. J was trimmed by 3 bases and V by 1 base; bases with no gene match: 11. Germline V gives CDR1 SGHAT, CDR2 FQNNGV. CDR3 residues: CASSLGGDAGGHYEQYF. The DNA of the CDR3 is TGTGCCAGCAGCTTAGGAGGGGACGCGGGAGGCCACTACGAGCAGTACTTC.

This clonotype has ten or more counts. The V gene is TRBV19, the J gene TRBJ1-1; no firm D call. V was trimmed by 7 bases and J by 0 bases, leaving 9 bases between them. This CDR3 comprises 13 residues. In germline, CDR1 is LNHDA, CDR2 SQIVND (reference sequence). The CDR3 region is CASKYLMNTEAFF. DNA for the CDR3: TGTGCCAGTAAGTACCTCATGAACACTGAAGCTTTCTTT.

For the CDR3, the DNA is TGTGCCAGCAGTACCACCAGGGCAGATCAGCCCCAGCATTTT. Its protein product is CASSTTRADQPQHF. The chain combines TRBV12-3 or TRBV12-4 with TRBJ1-5, with a weak D call TRBD1 (5 bases). The CDR3 is 14 residues long. Trimming pared 5 bases from V and 5 bases from J, leaving 13 bases between.

This clonotype was counted many times. The CDR3 sequence: CASSAAGTGANVLTF. CDR3 DNA: TGTGCCAGCAGTGCCGCAGGGACTGGGGCCAACGTCCTGACTTTC. The gene calls are TRBV6-5 and TRBJ2-6; D perhaps matches TRBD1 (5 bases). V was shortened by 5 bases and J by 2 bases, with 10 bases between the two germline ends. CDR3 size: 15 residues. Germline lookup yields CDR1 MNHEY and CDR2 SVGAGI.

The chain is built from TRBV20-1 and TRBJ2-6, with 8 bases matching TRBD1. The CDR3 spans 11 residues. Germline V CDR1 and CDR2: DFQATT, SNEGSKA (reference sequence). V lost 7 bases and J lost 10; bases outside the gene matches: 3. CDR3 DNA: TGCAGTGTTGACAGGGGAAACGTCCTGACTTTC. Amino acids: CSVDRGNVLTF.

This clonotype was seen a handful of times. V is TRBV29-1 and J is TRBJ1-2; D is unresolved. Between the trimmed V and J ends, which lost 6 bases and 12 bases, there was a span of 20 bases. The V gene's germline CDR1 is SQVTM and CDR2 ANQGSEA. The CDR3 length is 12 residues. The CDR3 DNA reads as TGCAGCGTGTCGGGGTTGATGGCTGGAAACACCTTC. Amino acid sequence: CSVSGLMAGNTF.

The V and J genes are TRBV20-1 and TRBJ2-7, with 9 positions matching TRBD2. Germline V gives CDR1 DFQATT, CDR2 SNEGSKA (reference sequence). CDR3 length: 12 residues. Here the CDR3 reads CSVSGGSYEQYF. CDR3 bases: TGCAGCGTTAGCGGGGGTTCCTACGAGCAGTACTTC.

This clonotype has ten or more counts. The rearrangement joins TRBV7-3 to TRBJ2-5; D possibly corresponds to TRBD2 (5 bases). Trimming shortened V by 4 bases and J by 4 bases, and 10 bases separated the two germline ends. The CDR3 contains 13 residues. CDR1 is SGHTA and CDR2 is FQGTGA in the germline V gene. The DNA of the CDR3 is TGTGCCAGCAGCTCCACTAGGGCAGAGACCCAGTACTTC. Translation: CASSSTRAETQYF.

This clonotype has a count of ten or more. This chain links TRBV29-1 with TRBJ2-5; D not resolved. Germline lookup yields CDR1 SQVTM and CDR2 ANQGSEA. Trimming took off 4 bases at V and 5 bases at J, with 14 bases between the two ends. The CDR3 length is 13 residues. CDR3 in amino acids: CSVGPVLTETQYF. CDR3 bases: TGCAGCGTTGGTCCCGTCCTGACGGAGACCCAGTACTTC.

The sample holds one count of this clonotype. V gene TRBV11-2 combines with J gene TRBJ1-5; tentatively, D is TRBD1 (5 bases). The V end lost 0 bases, the J end lost 0 bases, and 6 bases lay between the germline ends. Germline CDR1 is SGHAT and CDR2 is FQNNGV. The CDR3 loop spans 15 amino acids. CDR3 loop: CASSLDQGSNQPQHF. CDR3 in DNA: TGTGCCAGCAGCTTAGATCAGGGTAGCAATCAGCCCCAGCATTTT.

This clonotype was seen repeatedly, ten times or more. V is TRBV9 and J is TRBJ1-6, with 8 bases aligning to TRBD1. The CDR3 has 15 amino acids. Germline values: CDR1 SGDLS, CDR2 YYNGEE. Trimming took 3 bases from V and 5 from J; bases not matched to a gene: 4. The CDR3: CASSARDRNNSPLHF. In DNA, the CDR3 is TGTGCCAGCAGCGCCCGGGACAGGAATAATTCACCCCTCCACTTT. Full variable domain (outside the CDR3, taken from reference TRBV9 and TRBJ1-6): DSGVTQTPKHLITATGQRVTLRCSPRSGDLSVYWYQQSLDQGLQFLIQYYNGEERAKGNILERFSAQQFPDLHSELNLSSLELGDSALYFCASSARDRNNSPLHFGNGTRLTVT.

The chain links TRBV24-1 to TRBJ2-1; 8 bases map to TRBD2. The DNA end is more similar to TRBJ2-7, so the J call may be wrong. From germline, CDR1 is KGHDR and CDR2 SFDVKD. The CDR3 loop spans 14 amino acids. The CDR3 DNA sequence: TGTGCCACCAGTGATATTAGCGGGAAGAATGAGCAGTACTTC. It translates to CATSDISGKNEQYF.

This clonotype was counted ten times or more. This chain joins TRBV10-3 and TRBJ1-1; D is unclear. Germline V gene data show CDR1 as ENHRY and CDR2 as SYGVKD. The V end was cut by 7 bases, the J end by 1 base, with 10 bases between. The CDR3 length is 13 residues. The CDR3 DNA reads TGTGCCATCAAGGAACCAGGGAACACTGAAGCTTTCTTT. This sequence encodes CAIKEPGNTEAFF.

The rearrangement joins TRBV20-1 to TRBJ1-1; D is perhaps TRBD1 (6 bases). CDR1 and CDR2 from the germline V gene are DFQATT and SNEGSKA (reference sequence). The CDR3 length is 12 residues. The V end was cut by 6 bases, the J end by 3 bases, with 11 bases between. The CDR3 DNA sequence: TGCAGTGCCTCGGAGGGGGACACTGAAGCTTTCTTT. Encoded protein: CSASEGDTEAFF.

In the case of this clonotype: It is likely a read error, because the conserved phenylalanine at the end of the CDR3 is missing. The chain recombines TRBV12-3 or TRBV12-4 with TRBJ2-7; no definite D call. Trimming took 2 bases from V and 4 from J, leaving 6 bases between them. CDR3 length equals 12 residues. This chain's CDR3 is CASSLRRYEQYL. CDR3 nucleotides: TGTGCCAGCAGTTTAAGGCGATACGAGCAGTACCTC.

The table lists this clonotype with many counts. The chain joins TRBV15 to TRBJ1-2; 9 bases agree with TRBD1. V was pared by 5 bases and J by 3 bases, with 13 bases of the junction left unmatched. CDR3 length: 17 residues. Germline CDR1 is LNHNV and CDR2 is YYDKDF (reference sequence). CDR3: CATSGRGQGVGDYGYTF. CDR3 bases: TGTGCCACCAGCGGTAGGGGACAGGGAGTCGGTGACTATGGCTACACCTTC.

This clonotype was recorded at least ten times. The chain is built from TRBV7-8 and TRBJ1-3; no definite D call. CDR1 is SGHVS and CDR2 is FQNEAQ in the germline V gene. This CDR3 spans 17 amino acids. The V gene lost 2 bases and the J gene lost 0 bases, with 14 bases spanning the gap. CDR3 sequence reads: CASSLSFIGSSGNTIYF. The CDR3 DNA reads TGTGCCAGCAGCTTATCTTTTATTGGCAGCTCTGGAAACACCATATATTTT.

This chain connects TRBV15 to TRBJ2-2; D gene uncertain. This CDR3 has 12 amino acids. V lost 6 bases to trimming and J lost 5 bases, with 7 bases between them. Germline assignment: CDR1 LNHNV and CDR2 YYDKDF (reference sequence). The CDR3 sequence: CATSLETGELFF. The DNA of the CDR3 is TGTGCCACCAGTTTGGAGACCGGGGAGCTGTTTTTT.

The chain combines TRBV2 with TRBJ1-6, with TRBD1 matching 9 bases. Germline-derived CDR1 and CDR2 are SNHLY and FYNNEI. The CDR3 contains 14 residues. Trimming cost V 8 bases and J 9 bases; bases outside gene matches: 8. CDR3 region: CASSGQGTSSPLHF. CDR3 bases: TGTGCCAGCTCCGGACAGGGGACGAGTTCACCCCTCCACTTT.

This clonotype has only a few counts. The chain carries TRBV7-2 and TRBJ2-2, with D uncertain. Trimming took 5 bases from V and 0 from J, leaving 16 bases between them. The CDR3 runs to 17 residues. Germline V gene data show CDR1 as SGHTA and CDR2 as FQGNSA. The CDR3 DNA reads as TGTGCCAGCAGCCCGCTGGACCCCTTCGCGAACACCGGGGAGCTGTTTTTT. Translating it yields CASSPLDPFANTGELFF.

This chain connects TRBV9 to TRBJ1-1, with 7 bases lining up with TRBD1. The CDR3 has 16 residues. Germline V CDR1 and CDR2: SGDLS, YYNGEE. J gave up 4 bases and V 2 bases, and 11 bases lay outside the gene matches. This CDR3 is CASSVQQGSLVTEAFF. In nucleotides, the CDR3 is TGTGCCAGCAGCGTTCAACAGGGGTCGTTAGTCACTGAAGCTTTCTTT.

The V and J genes are TRBV20-1 and TRBJ2-7, with a tentative D call TRBD2 (6 bases). V shed 5 bases and J shed 0 bases, with 17 bases lying between them. Per germline, CDR1 DFQATT and CDR2 SNEGSKA (reference sequence). The CDR3 is 15 amino acids. The CDR3 sequence is CSAFRGGTGSYEQYF. In DNA form, the CDR3 reads TGCAGTGCTTTCCGTGGGGGGACTGGCTCCTACGAGCAGTACTTC.

Here the CDR3 reads CSAGGYTKTYEQYF. As DNA, the CDR3 is TGCAGTGCAGGTGGTTACACCAAAACCTACGAGCAGTACTTC. V gene TRBV20-1 combines with J gene TRBJ2-7; unclear D gene. The CDR3 runs 14 residues. From germline, CDR1 is DFQATT and CDR2 SNEGSKA (reference sequence). The V end was cut by 6 bases, the J end by 2 bases, with 17 bases between.